This TCR beta chain was sequenced in a study of sequential checkpoint blockade in melanoma (dated by TCRdb to about 2019). Describing the broader study: Patients were randomized 1:1 to first-line nivolumab followed by ipilimumab (arm A) or ipilimumab followed by nivolumab (arm B). For 20 to 25 patients, matched tumor biopsies were taken both before treatment and at week 13, after single-agent nivolumab (arm A) or ipilimumab (arm B). DNA from 91 pretreatment melanoma tumor samples was subjected to TCRbeta immunosequencing. In 60% to 85% of the matched pre- and post-treatment tumor biopsy pairs, both biopsies came from the same lesion. Both trial sequences were followed by maintenance nivolumab. What the study reported, not specific to this receptor: Patients whose tumor T-cell fraction and clonality increased by week 13 were about 30 times more likely to achieve clinical benefit. The model for predicting response that combines TCR metrics with mutation burden needs to be validated in larger, independent patient cohorts. Among patients in arm A, the nivolumab-first arm, pretreatment tumor TIL clonality was associated with response (P = .04). PD-L1 staining and CD8+ T-cell counts correlated with tumor T-cell fraction and clonality, whereas mutational load did not. Within-arm analyses of tumor T-cell fraction were constrained by small sample sizes and reduced statistical power.

This clone appeared a few times. Its antigen remains undetermined. The record has no base qualities; no much larger clone is one base away. What this sample's treatment or condition label stands for: randomized to nivolumab then ipilimumab (arm A) or the reverse (arm B). None of the patients in the trial had previously been given DNA-damaging chemotherapy. Samples came from patients with melanoma in CheckMate 064, a randomized, open-label phase II trial of sequential checkpoint blockade. Tumor TCR sequencing used genomic DNA from formalin-fixed paraffin-embedded (FFPE) tissue samples. The immunoSEQ Assay was used to immunosequence TCRbeta CDR3 regions from genomic DNA. Prior to high-throughput sequencing, genomic DNA was amplified by bias-controlled multiplex PCR. In the paper's pipeline: To quantify the absolute abundance of each unique TCRbeta CDR3 region, the sequences were collapsed and filtered. Clonality, defined as 1 minus Pielou's evenness, was calculated using only productive rearrangements. To compute tumor T-cell fraction, TCRbeta template counts were normalized to usable DNA, with usable DNA estimated from several housekeeping genes. A previously published method was used to identify clones whose frequencies were significantly greater in on-treatment samples than in baseline samples. Held by TCRdb, this immuneACCESS table contains in-frame sequences only and omits some clones. Under half of the omission traces to an unresolved V gene where checked; the cause of the rest is unknown. That table supplies the V and J calls and clone size; D and trimming were determined from the DNA. The sample contains about 21,000 clones, 27% of them found a single time. The ten most abundant clones make up under 8.5% of the sample.

From its cysteine to its phenylalanine, the CDR3 spans 14 amino acids. The CDR3 DNA has 42 bases and is translated from base 1. V is trimmed back by 6 bases and J by 4 bases, and the junction contains 3 bases that no gene match accounts for. Via the germline V gene, CDR1 is MNHGY and CDR2 SAAAGT. The clonotype comes from a human donor with melanoma. The input for sequencing was tumor tissue (inferred from file names), taken from a patient given nivolumab and ipilimumab in sequence. Recombination joined TRBV6-8 with TRBJ2-5; 12 bases in the middle match TRBD2. The CDR3 protein sequence reads: CASRLAGGGETQYF. The DNA is TGTGCCAGCAGACTAGCGGGGGGAGGAGAGACCCAGTACTTC.